The 10 T cell receptor beta chains presented below share a single source sample, sequenced in a study of blood T cell repertoires in COVID-19. TCRdb keeps only in-frame clones here, not all; method: immunoSEQ multiplex PCR. Of about 69,000 clones listed, over 75% are singletons. The sequenced sample consisted of peripheral blood. These receptors were collected from an elderly man with acute or convalescent COVID-19.

The chain is built from TRBV5-1 and TRBJ1-2; D not certain. The germline V gene encodes CDR1 SGHRS and CDR2 YFSETQ. Trimming shortened V by 0 bases and J by 1 base, and 10 bases separated the two germline ends. The CDR3 has 15 residues. CDR3 nucleotide sequence: TGCGCCAGCAGCTTGGCGGCAGGTTTTAACTATGGCTACACCTTC. Residues: CASSLAAGFNYGYTF.

This chain uses TRBV3-1 (or the pseudogene TRBV3-2) with TRBJ1-5; D is unresolved. CDR1 LGHDT and CDR2 YNNKEL come from the germline V gene (reference sequence). V was pared by 1 base and J by 0 bases, with 4 bases between. This CDR3 region has 14 residues. CDR3 coding DNA: TGTGCCAGCAGCCAAGGAGATAGCAATCAGCCCCAGCATTTT. Protein: CASSQGDSNQPQHF.

The chain couples TRBV30 to TRBJ1-3; D might be TRBD1 (5 bases). Germline V CDR1 and CDR2: GTSNPN, SVGIG (reference sequence). V lost 1 base and J 7 bases, leaving 14 bases between the germline ends. The CDR3 loop spans 14 amino acids. In nucleotides, the CDR3 is TGTGCCTGGAGTGGCGGGGACGGATGGAACACCATATATTTT. It is translated as CAWSGGDGWNTIYF.

The chain uses TRBV3-1 (or the pseudogene TRBV3-2) and TRBJ2-7; D is perhaps TRBD1 (5 bases). Trimming removed 2 bases at V and 3 bases at J, with 17 bases between. Germline V lookup: CDR1 LGHDT, CDR2 YNNKEL (reference sequence). This CDR3 has 16 amino acids. The DNA of the CDR3 is TGTGCCAGCAGCCAACAAAGGCAGGGTTGGGGCTACGAGCAGTACTTC. Amino acids: CASSQQRQGWGYEQYF.

This rearrangement joins TRBV18 to TRBJ1-4; D remains unclear. The germline V and J ends were trimmed by 3 bases and 8 bases, with 10 bases remaining between them. Germline CDR1 and CDR2: KGHSH and LQKENI. The CDR3 spans 13 residues. The CDR3 here is CASSPTGKEKLFF. CDR3 coding DNA: TGTGCCAGCTCACCTACGGGGAAAGAAAAACTGTTTTTT.

The chain has TRBV29-1 and TRBJ1-2, with D hard to call. The CDR3 totals 11 residues. In germline, CDR1 is SQVTM, CDR2 ANQGSEA. Trimming left V 5 bases short and J 4 bases short, with 8 bases between. CDR3 in amino acids: CSVSQVYGYTF. The CDR3 DNA reads as TGCAGCGTTTCCCAGGTCTATGGCTACACCTTC.

V is TRBV5-5 and J is TRBJ1-2; 7 positions agree with TRBD1. The CDR3 contains 15 residues. CDR1 and CDR2 from the germline V gene are SGHKS and YYEKEE (reference sequence). J lost 5 bases, V lost 6 bases, and 13 bases had no gene match. CDR3 in DNA: TGTGCCAGCACCATCCTCTCGACAGGGCCTTATGGCTACACCTTC. Translated: CASTILSTGPYGYTF. Full variable domain (rest looked up from reference TRBV5-5 and TRBJ1-2): DAGVTQSPTHLIKTRGQQVTLRCSPISGHKSVSWYQQVLGQGPQFIFQYYEKEERGRGNFPDRFSARQFPNYSSELNVNALLLGDSALYLCASTILSTGPYGYTFGSGTRLTVV.

The genes are TRBV6-1 and TRBJ1-2; D is unresolved. Germline V CDR1 and CDR2: MNHNS, SASEGT. This CDR3 has 17 amino acids. Deletions cut 4 bases from V and 7 bases from J, with 25 bases between. This chain's CDR3 is CASSGNKNGGSETGYTF. For the CDR3, the DNA is TGTGCCAGCAGTGGAAACAAGAATGGTGGGTCGGAGACTGGCTACACCTTC.

The chain recombines TRBV27 with TRBJ1-6; possible D gene TRBD1, 5 bases. The germline V gene has CDR1 MNHEY and CDR2 SMNVEV (reference sequence). Trimming shortened V by 6 bases and J by 10 bases, and 19 bases separated the two germline ends. The CDR3 consists of 15 residues. CDR3 amino acids: CASRTITGGGSPLHF. CDR3 in DNA: TGTGCCAGCAGGACAATTACGGGGGGGGGATCACCCCTCCACTTT.

The chain uses TRBV5-5 and TRBJ2-5, with D perhaps matching TRBD2 (5 bases). Germline assignment: CDR1 SGHKS and CDR2 YYEKEE (reference sequence). The CDR3 length is 12 residues. The V and J ends lost 4 bases and 2 bases respectively, with 6 bases between them. Here the CDR3 DNA reads TGTGCCAGCAGCCCGGGACAAGAGACCCAGTACTTC. Translation gives CASSPGQETQYF.